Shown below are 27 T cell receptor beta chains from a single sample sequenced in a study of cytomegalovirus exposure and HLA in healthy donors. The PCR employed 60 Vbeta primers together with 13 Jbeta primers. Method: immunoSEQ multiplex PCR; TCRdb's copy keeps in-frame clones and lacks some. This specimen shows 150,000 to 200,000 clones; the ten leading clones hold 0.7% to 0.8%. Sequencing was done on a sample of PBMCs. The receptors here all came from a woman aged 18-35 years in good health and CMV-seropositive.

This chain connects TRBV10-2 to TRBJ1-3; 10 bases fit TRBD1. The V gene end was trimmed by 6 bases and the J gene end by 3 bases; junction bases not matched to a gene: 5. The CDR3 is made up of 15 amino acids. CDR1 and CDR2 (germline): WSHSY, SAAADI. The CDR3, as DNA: TGCGCCAGCAGGGGGACAGGGGAAGGTGGAAACACCATATATTTT. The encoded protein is CASRGTGEGGNTIYF.

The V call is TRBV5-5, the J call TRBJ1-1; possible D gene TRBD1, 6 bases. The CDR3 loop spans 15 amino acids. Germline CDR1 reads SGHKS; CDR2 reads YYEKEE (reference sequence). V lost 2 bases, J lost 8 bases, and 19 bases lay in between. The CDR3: CASSFSGGPLGEAFF. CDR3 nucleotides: TGTGCCAGCAGCTTTTCGGGGGGGCCATTAGGGGAAGCTTTCTTT.

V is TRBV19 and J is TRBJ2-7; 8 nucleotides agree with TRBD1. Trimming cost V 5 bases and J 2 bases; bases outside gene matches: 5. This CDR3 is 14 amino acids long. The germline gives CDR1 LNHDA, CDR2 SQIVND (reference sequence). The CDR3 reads CASSPQQGAYEQYF. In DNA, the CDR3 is TGTGCCAGTAGTCCACAACAGGGGGCCTACGAGCAGTACTTC.

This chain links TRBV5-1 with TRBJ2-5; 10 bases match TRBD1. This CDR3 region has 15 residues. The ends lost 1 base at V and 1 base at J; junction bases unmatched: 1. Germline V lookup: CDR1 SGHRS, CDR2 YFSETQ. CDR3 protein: CASSLRTGGQETQYF. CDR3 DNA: TGCGCCAGCAGCTTGCGGACAGGGGGCCAAGAGACCCAGTACTTC.

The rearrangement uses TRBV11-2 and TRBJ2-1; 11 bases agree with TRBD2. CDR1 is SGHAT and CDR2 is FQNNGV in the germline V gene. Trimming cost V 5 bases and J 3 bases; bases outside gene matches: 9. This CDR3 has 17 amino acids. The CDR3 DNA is TGTGCCAGCAGCCCCAGGGGGGGGACTAGCGGCTACAATGAGCAGTTCTTC. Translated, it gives CASSPRGGTSGYNEQFF.

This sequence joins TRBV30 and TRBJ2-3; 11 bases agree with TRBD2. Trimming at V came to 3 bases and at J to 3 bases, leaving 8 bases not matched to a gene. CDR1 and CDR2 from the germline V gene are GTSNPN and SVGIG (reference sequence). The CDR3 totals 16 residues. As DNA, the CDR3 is TGTGCCTGGAGCCCCGGGACTAGCGGTTGGACAGATACGCAGTATTTT. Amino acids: CAWSPGTSGWTDTQYF.

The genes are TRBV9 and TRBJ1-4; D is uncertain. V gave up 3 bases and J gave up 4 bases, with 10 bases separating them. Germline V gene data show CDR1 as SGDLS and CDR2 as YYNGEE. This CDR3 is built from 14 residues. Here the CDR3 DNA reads TGTGCCAGCAGCGCCCCCGGGAATAATGAAAAACTGTTTTTT. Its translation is CASSAPGNNEKLFF. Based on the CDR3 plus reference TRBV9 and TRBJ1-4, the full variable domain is DSGVTQTPKHLITATGQRVTLRCSPRSGDLSVYWYQQSLDQGLQFLIQYYNGEERAKGNILERFSAQQFPDLHSELNLSSLELGDSALYFCASSAPGNNEKLFFGSGTQLSVL.

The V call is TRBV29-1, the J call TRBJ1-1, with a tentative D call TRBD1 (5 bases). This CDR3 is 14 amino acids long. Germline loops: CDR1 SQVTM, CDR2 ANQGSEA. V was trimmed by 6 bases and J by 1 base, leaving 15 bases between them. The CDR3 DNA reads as TGCAGCGTGTGCGGGGACGGGGAGAACACTGAAGCTTTCTTT. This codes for CSVCGDGENTEAFF.

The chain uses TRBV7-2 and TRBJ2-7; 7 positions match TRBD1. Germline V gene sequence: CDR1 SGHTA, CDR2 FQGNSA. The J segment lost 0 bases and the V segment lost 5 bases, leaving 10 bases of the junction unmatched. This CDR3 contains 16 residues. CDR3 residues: CASSRDRDLSSYEQYF. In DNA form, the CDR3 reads TGTGCCAGCAGCCGCGACAGGGATTTGAGCTCCTACGAGCAGTACTTC.

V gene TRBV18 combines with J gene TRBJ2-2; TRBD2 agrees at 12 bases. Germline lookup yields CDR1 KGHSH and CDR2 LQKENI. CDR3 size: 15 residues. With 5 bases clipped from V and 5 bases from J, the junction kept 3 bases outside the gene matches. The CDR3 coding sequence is TGTGCCAGCTCAACCGGACTAGCGGGAACCGGGGAGCTGTTTTTT. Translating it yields CASSTGLAGTGELFF.

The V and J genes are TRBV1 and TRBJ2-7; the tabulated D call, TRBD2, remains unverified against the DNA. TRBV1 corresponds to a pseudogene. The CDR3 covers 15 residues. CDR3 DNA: TGCACCAGCAGTTCCGTCTGCGCGGGGGAATACGAGCAGTACTTC. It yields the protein CTSSSVCAGEYEQYF.

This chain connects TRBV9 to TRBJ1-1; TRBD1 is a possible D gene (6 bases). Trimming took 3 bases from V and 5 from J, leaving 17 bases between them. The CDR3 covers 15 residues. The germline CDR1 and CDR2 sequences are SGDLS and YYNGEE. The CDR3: CASSDRNRVGTEAFF. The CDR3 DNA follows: TGTGCCAGCAGCGACCGAAACAGGGTTGGTACTGAAGCTTTCTTT.

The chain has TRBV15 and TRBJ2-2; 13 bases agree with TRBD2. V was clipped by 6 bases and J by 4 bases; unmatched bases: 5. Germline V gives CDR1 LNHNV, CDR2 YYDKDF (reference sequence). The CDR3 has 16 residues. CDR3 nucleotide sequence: TGTGCCACCAGAGGTGGGACTAGCGGGACCACCGGGGAGCTGTTTTTT. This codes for CATRGGTSGTTGELFF.

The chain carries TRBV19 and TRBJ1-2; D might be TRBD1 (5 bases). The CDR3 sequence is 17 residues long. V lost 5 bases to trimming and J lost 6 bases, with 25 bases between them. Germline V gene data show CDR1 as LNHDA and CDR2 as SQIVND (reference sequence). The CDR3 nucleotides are TGTGCCAGTAGTTTCAGGGAACTACCCAGTCGGGCTGATGGCTACACCTTC. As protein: CASSFRELPSRADGYTF.

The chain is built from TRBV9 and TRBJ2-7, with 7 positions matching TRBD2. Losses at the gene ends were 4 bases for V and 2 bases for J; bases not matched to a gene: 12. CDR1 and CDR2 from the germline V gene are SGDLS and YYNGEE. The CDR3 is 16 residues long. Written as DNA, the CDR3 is TGTGCCAGCAGCCCAGACCCCCACGGGGGGACCTACGAGCAGTACTTC. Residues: CASSPDPHGGTYEQYF.

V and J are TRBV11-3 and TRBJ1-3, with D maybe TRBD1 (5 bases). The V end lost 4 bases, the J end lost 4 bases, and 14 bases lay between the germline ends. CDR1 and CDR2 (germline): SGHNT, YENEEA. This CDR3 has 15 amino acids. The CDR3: CASSSNPGIGNTIYF. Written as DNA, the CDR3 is TGTGCCAGCAGCTCCAACCCAGGGATCGGAAACACCATATATTTT.

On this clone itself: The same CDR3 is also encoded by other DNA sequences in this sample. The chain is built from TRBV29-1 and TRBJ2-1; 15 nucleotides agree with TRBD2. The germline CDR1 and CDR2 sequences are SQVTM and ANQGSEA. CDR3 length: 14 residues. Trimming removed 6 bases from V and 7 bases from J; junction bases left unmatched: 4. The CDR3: CSVQGLAGGNEQFF. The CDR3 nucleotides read TGCAGCGTCCAAGGACTAGCGGGGGGGAATGAGCAGTTCTTC.

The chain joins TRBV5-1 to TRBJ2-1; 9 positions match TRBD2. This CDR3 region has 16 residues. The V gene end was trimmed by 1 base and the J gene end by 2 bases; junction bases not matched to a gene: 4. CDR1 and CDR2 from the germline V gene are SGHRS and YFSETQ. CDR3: CASSLMTSGTYNEQFF. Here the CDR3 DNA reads TGCGCCAGCAGCTTGATGACTAGCGGAACCTACAATGAGCAGTTCTTC.

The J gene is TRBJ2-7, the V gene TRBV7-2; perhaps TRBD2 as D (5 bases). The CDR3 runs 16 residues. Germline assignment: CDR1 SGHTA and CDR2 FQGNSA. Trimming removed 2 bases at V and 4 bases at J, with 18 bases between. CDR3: CASSLWWERGQYEQYF. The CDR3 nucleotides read TGTGCCAGCAGCTTATGGTGGGAGCGCGGGCAGTACGAGCAGTACTTC.

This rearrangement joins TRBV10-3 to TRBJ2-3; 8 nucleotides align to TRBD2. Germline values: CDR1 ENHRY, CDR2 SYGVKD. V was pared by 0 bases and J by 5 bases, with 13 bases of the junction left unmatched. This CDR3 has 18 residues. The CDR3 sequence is CAISESRGSGTFGDTQYF. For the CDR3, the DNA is TGTGCCATCAGTGAGTCCCGTGGTAGCGGGACCTTTGGAGATACGCAGTATTTT.

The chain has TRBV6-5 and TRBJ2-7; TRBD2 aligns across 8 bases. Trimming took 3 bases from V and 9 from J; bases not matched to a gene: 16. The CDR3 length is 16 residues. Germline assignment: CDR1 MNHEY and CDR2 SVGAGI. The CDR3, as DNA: TGTGCCAGCAGTTATCCGGTTGATAGCGGGAATACGGTGCAGTACTTC. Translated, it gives CASSYPVDSGNTVQYF.

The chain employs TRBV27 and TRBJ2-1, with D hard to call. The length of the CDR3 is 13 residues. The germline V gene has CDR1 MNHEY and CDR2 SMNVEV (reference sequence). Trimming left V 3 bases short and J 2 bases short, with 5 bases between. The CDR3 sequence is CASSFGPYNEQFF. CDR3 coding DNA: TGTGCCAGCAGTTTTGGGCCCTACAATGAGCAGTTCTTC.

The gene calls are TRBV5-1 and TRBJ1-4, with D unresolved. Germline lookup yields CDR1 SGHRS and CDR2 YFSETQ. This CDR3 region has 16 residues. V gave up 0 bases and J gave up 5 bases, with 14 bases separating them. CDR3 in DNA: TGCGCCAGCAGCTTGGATCGTACATGGAGGAATGAAAAACTGTTTTTT. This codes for CASSLDRTWRNEKLFF.

DNA for the CDR3: TGTGCCAGCAGCAGATTAGCGGGGGGGCCCCAAGAGACCCAGTACTTC. Translation: CASSRLAGGPQETQYF. This chain joins TRBV7-8 and TRBJ2-5; 11 bases map to TRBD2. The V gene end was trimmed by 5 bases and the J gene end by 1 base; junction bases not matched to a gene: 6. This CDR3 region has 16 residues. CDR1 and CDR2 (germline): SGHVS, FQNEAQ.

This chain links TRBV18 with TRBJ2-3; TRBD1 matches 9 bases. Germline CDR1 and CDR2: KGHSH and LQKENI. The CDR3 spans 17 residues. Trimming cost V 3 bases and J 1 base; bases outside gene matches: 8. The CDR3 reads CASSPRLGDRGTDTQYF. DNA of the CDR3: TGTGCCAGCTCACCCCGTCTCGGGGACAGGGGCACAGATACGCAGTATTTT. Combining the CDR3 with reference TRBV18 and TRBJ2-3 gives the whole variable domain NAGVMQNPRHLVRRRGQEARLRCSPMKGHSHVYWYRQLPEEGLKFMVYLQKENIIDESGMPKERFSAEFPKEGPSILRIQQVVRGDSAAYFCASSPRLGDRGTDTQYFGPGTRLTVL.

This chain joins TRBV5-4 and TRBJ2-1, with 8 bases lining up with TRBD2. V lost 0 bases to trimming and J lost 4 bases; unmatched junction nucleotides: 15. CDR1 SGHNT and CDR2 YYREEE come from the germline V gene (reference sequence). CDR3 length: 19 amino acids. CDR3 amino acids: CASSLDPWARSGGYNEQFF. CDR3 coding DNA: TGTGCCAGCAGCTTGGACCCTTGGGCTCGGAGCGGGGGTTACAATGAGCAGTTCTTC.

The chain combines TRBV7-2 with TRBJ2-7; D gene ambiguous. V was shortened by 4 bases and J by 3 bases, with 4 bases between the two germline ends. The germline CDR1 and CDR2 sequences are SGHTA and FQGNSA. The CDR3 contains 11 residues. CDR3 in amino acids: CASSSLYEQYF. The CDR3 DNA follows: TGTGCCAGCAGCTCCCTCTACGAGCAGTACTTC.